This paragraph covers one T cell receptor (beta chain) sequence. Its binding antigen is unknown. No quality values exist for individual bases; no much larger clone is one base distant. These data come from a study of identical twins (dated by TCRdb to between 2015 and 2016). About the investigation overall: To test whether fetal clonotypes persist, this study deep-sequenced TCR alpha and beta repertoires from monozygotic twins, from unrelated adults of various ages, and from cord blood. To rule out contamination, the twin experiments were replicated at different times with different library preparation protocols.

Summary of the overall study and its limitations: Abundant cord blood beta clonotypes had fewer insertions, young adult naive repertoires showed a similar but weaker trend, and memory repertoires showed no such trend. The excess sharing between twins in beta out-of-frame sequences was weaker because fewer shared sequences reduced the signal-to-noise ratio. In monozygotic twins, out-of-frame TCR alpha sharing was systematically underestimated by recombination models, although the models agreed with sharing between unrelated individuals. Zero-insertion analyses could be partly confounded by invariant T cells such as MAIT and iNKT, although diverse VJ usage argued against such confounding for most clonotypes. Compared with coincidental sharing between unrelated individuals, out-of-frame TCR alpha sequences shared between twins had an excess of sequences with low generation probability. Because the same donors could not be followed over many years, the conclusions depended on cross-sectional statistical analysis.

The library relied on 5' RACE. The sequencing machine was an Illumina HiSeq 2000. Template switching introduced a universal primer binding site; the final cDNA contained a unique molecular identifier, enabling accurate counting of TCR cDNA molecules. First-strand cDNA for TCR alpha and beta chains was synthesized from specific primers in the conserved constant-segment region. To control for contamination, each cDNA library was double barcoded with a SMART-Mk sample barcode plus Illumina barcodes. TruSeq adapter sequences and Illumina sample barcodes were added in two successive PCR steps. The Illumina HiSeq platform was used with custom primers to sequence TCR alpha and beta cDNA libraries. Concerning the study's data processing: Raw reads were processed with MiGEC to extract unique molecular identifiers, and MiXCR was used to determine CDR3 positions. Recombination models were inferred per individual with the repgenHMM and IGoR tools using an EM algorithm. Shared clonotypes were analyzed with the tcR package in R, and sharing was normalized by the product of cloneset sizes. Out-of-frame nonproductive sequences were analyzed to study raw recombination free of thymic and clonal selection effects. Clones were called with MiXCR by TCRdb after fastp trimmed the public reads at Q25, and only in-frame beta chains were retained. Each CDR3 protein gets just one entry, which takes the most common genes and DNA from the rows behind it. Here the V and J calls rest on TCRdb's processing, not on the authors' analysis. The sample has about 520,000 distinct CDR3 sequences on record, under 25% of them singletons. The ten largest clones capture approximately 0.95% of the sample.

Every donor in the study was a healthy Caucasian. Three pairs of female monozygotic twins, all aged about 18 to 30 years, made up the twin cohort. CD4+ and CD8+ T cell populations were isolated with positive isolation kits from Invitrogen. CDR1 is given as LGHNA and CDR2 as YNFKEQ, both from the germline V gene. Cut back by 1 base and 5 bases, the V and J ends lie 15 bases apart. The CDR3 contains 16 residues, cysteine and phenylalanine counted. The retained sequence is limited to the CDR3, 48 bases, with the frame set at the first base. These sequences were also reported in another study, on T cells expressing NK-cell markers. That second report states: Seven to nine donors provided sorted CD3+CD56+NKG2C+, CD3+CD56+NKG2C- and CD3+CD56-NKG2C+ T-cell subsets, whose TCR beta-chain repertoires were profiled. Among the eight sequenced donors, seven were HCMV-seropositive and one was HCMV-seronegative. To restrict sorting to alphabetaTCR-expressing T cells, an anti-gammadeltaTCR antibody was added in several experiments. In 5 to 7 donors, the dominant CD3+CD56+NKG2C+ clonotypes were found to rank among the top 10 CD8+ clonotypes and to make up 1.0-7.0% of CD8+ T cells. Those dominant clonotypes were again the most abundant among CD3+CD56-NKG2C+ cells in a few donors, at roughly 25-65%. Whether the expanded NKG2C-expressing T cell clones were specific for HCMV antigens was left unclear. The study sequenced eight donors, all healthy volunteers chosen at random: three men and five women. A commercial ELISA kit detecting HCMV-specific IgG in serum was used to determine HCMV serostatus. MIGEC was used to demultiplex reads and group the reads by UMI, and MiTCR was used to assemble and quantify clonotypes. Only TCR cDNA sequences supported by at least two reads were kept to exclude erroneous sequences. Downstream repertoire analysis used the tcR package, and clonotypes were matched across fractions by CDR3 nucleotide sequence plus V segment. VDJmatch was used to annotate antigen specificity against VDJdb, with one amino acid substitution in CDR3 permitted.

The sequence links TRBV4-2 to TRBJ1-5, with TRBD1 perhaps the D gene, on 5 matching bases. The TCR originated in a woman in her late teens or twenties in good health. The sample comprised CD4+ T cells sorted from blood. The nucleotide sequence reads TGTGCCAGCAGCCAAGGGGGCCCCGCGGGAGATCAGCCCCAGCATTTT. This yields the protein CASSQGGPAGDQPQHF.